This TCR beta chain was recorded in a study of neurological immune-mediated disorders. Study-level background: Secondary progressive disease was present in 3, and relapsing-remitting disease in 31, of the approximately 35 multiple sclerosis patients. Findings and limits, study-wide: Whereas HTLV-1-associated myelopathy showed the most TCR clonal expansion, multiple sclerosis showed the least, with levels below those of healthy controls.

Trimming removed 0 bases from V and 13 bases from J, with 10 bases in between. The CDR3 consists of 11 residues. The V gene's germline CDR1 is DFQATT and CDR2 SNEGSKA (reference sequence). TCRdb used MiXCR to reprocess the 5' RACE reads, holding one entry per CDR3 protein. The data contain 55,000 to 70,000 distinct CDR3 sequences, approximately 3.4% of them singletons. This clonotype was recorded many times. What it binds is not known. The sequencing sample was made of PBMCs. This receptor was obtained from a woman aged 50 to 65 with multiple sclerosis. V and J are TRBV20-1 and TRBJ2-1; D is unresolved. The CDR3 here is CSAREVIFQFF. CDR3 sequence (DNA): TGCAGTGCTAGAGAAGTGATTTTTCAGTTCTTC.